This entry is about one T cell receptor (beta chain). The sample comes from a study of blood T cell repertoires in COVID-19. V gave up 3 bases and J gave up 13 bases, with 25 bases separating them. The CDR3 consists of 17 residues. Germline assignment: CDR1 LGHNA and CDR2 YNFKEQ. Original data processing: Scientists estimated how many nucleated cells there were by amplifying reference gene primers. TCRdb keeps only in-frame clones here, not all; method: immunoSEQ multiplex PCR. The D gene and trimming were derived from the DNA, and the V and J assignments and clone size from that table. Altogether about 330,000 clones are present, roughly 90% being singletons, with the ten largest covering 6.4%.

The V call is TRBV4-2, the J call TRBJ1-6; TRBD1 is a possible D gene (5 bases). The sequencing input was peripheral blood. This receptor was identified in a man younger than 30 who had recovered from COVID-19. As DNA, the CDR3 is TGTGCCAGCAGCCACGCTTCTACTTACGGGTCCCCAGGGCCCCTCCACTTT. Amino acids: CASSHASTYGSPGPLHF.